These 26 T cell receptor beta chains share one sample of origin, sequenced in a study of glioma-infiltrating T cells. Amplification of TCR alpha and beta CDR3 regions from RNA used iRepertoire nested multiplex PCR. TCRdb itself ran the multiplex PCR reads through MiXCR, one entry per CDR3 protein. The sample includes some 130,000 distinct CDR3 sequences, under 25% of them seen just once. Sequenced material: glioma tissue, nonneoplastic brain tissue, or PBMCs (not recorded which). Receptors originate from a human donor with low-grade glioma or glioblastoma, undergoing nonglioma brain surgery, or in good health (not recorded which).

There are a few counts of this clonotype. V usage is TRBV19 and J usage is TRBJ1-2; D is unresolved. This CDR3 is built from 14 residues. Germline CDR1 reads LNHDA; CDR2 reads SQIVND (reference sequence). The V end lost 2 bases, the J end lost 3 bases, and 10 bases lay between the germline ends. The CDR3 DNA sequence: TGTGCCAGTAGTATATCATTCGGGGACTATGGCTACACCTTC. It specifies CASSISFGDYGYTF.

This clonotype was seen a handful of times. This rearrangement joins TRBV11-2 to TRBJ1-1; no reliable D call. This CDR3 region has 11 residues. V gave up 2 bases and J gave up 4 bases, with 2 bases separating them. Germline values: CDR1 SGHAT, CDR2 FQNNGV. Here the CDR3 DNA reads TGTGCCAGCAGCTTACCCACTGAAGCTTTCTTT. Its protein product is CASSLPTEAFF.

This clonotype has just a few counts. The J gene is TRBJ2-7, the V gene TRBV28; D tentatively fits TRBD1 or TRBD2 (6 bases each). The germline V and J ends were trimmed by 7 bases and 0 bases, with 13 bases remaining between them. CDR1 is MDHEN and CDR2 is SYDVKM in the germline V gene. The CDR3 has 14 residues. The CDR3 coding sequence is TGTGCCAGCATGGGGGGCGAAAGCTCCTACGAGCAGTACGTC. Amino acid sequence: CASMGGESSYEQYV.

The chain uses TRBV2 and TRBJ1-1, with a tentative D call TRBD1 (5 bases). Looked up from germline, CDR1 is SNHLY and CDR2 is FYNNEI. The CDR3 has 13 residues. Deletions cut 7 bases from V and 7 bases from J, with 16 bases between. The CDR3 sequence is CASNPGGSSEAFF. For the CDR3, the DNA is TGTGCCAGCAACCCGGGGGGGAGCAGTGAAGCTTTCTTT.

This clonotype was seen at least ten times. The chain employs TRBV25-1 and TRBJ1-1; D gene uncertain. The CDR3 extends over 13 amino acids. Trimming removed 7 bases from V and 0 bases from J, with 9 bases in between. Germline-derived CDR1 and CDR2 are MGHDK and SYGVNS. CDR3 DNA sequence: TGTGCCAGCACTAGAGGGTTGAACACTGAAGCTTTCTTT. Its protein product is CASTRGLNTEAFF.

This clonotype was found many times. The gene calls are TRBV28 and TRBJ1-2, with 7 bases matching TRBD1. Trimming removed 6 bases from V and 8 bases from J; junction bases left unmatched: 12. The V gene's germline CDR1 is MDHEN and CDR2 SYDVKM. The CDR3 contains 14 residues. CDR3 DNA: TGTGCCAGCAGCCCGGACAGGCCCTATGGAGGCTACACCTTC. Translating gives CASSPDRPYGGYTF.

The chain uses TRBV3-1 and TRBJ2-5; D gene uncertain. The germline gives CDR1 LGHDT, CDR2 YNNKEL (reference sequence). CDR3 length: 13 amino acids. V was pared by 4 bases and J by 1 base, with 7 bases between. In nucleotides, the CDR3 is TGTGCCAGCAGCCTTCAGGTCCAAGAGACCCAGTACTTC. Its translation: CASSLQVQETQYF.

In its sample, this clonotype was seen once. J is TRBJ2-7 and V is TRBV6-2 or TRBV6-3, with D tentatively TRBD1 or TRBD2 (7 bases each). Germline CDR1 and CDR2: MNHEY and SVGEGT. Trimming shortened V by 5 bases and J by 2 bases, and 13 bases separated the two germline ends. This CDR3 is built from 14 residues. The chain's CDR3 is CASSPQGGAYEQYV. CDR3 nucleotide sequence: TGTGCCAGCAGTCCCCAGGGGGGGGCCTACGAGCAGTACGTC.

V and J are TRBV6-2 or TRBV6-3 and TRBJ1-4; TRBD1 might be the D (5 bases). CDR3 length equals 14 residues. V lost 6 bases and J lost 3, with 11 bases in between. Germline CDR1 and CDR2: MNHEY and SVGEGT. The CDR3 spells CASRLQEANEKLFF. CDR3 bases: TGTGCCAGCAGACTACAGGAGGCTAATGAAAAACTGTTTTTT.

The chain recombines TRBV4-1 with TRBJ2-5; 10 positions agree with TRBD2. V lost 1 base, J lost 1 base, and 6 bases stayed unmatched. This CDR3 is built from 17 residues. Germline CDR1 reads MGHRA; CDR2 reads YSYEKL. Here the CDR3 DNA reads TGCGCCAGCAGCCAAGCCGGAGCGGGGGGGTTCCAAGAGACCCAGTACTTC. This translates into CASSQAGAGGFQETQYF.

The chain carries TRBV20-1 and TRBJ2-3; D remains ambiguous. The CDR3 runs to 13 residues. Looked up from germline, CDR1 is DFQATT and CDR2 is SNEGSKA (reference sequence). Here the CDR3 reads CSVESSSTDTQYF. The CDR3 DNA reads TGCAGCGTTGAGAGTTCTAGCACAGATACGCAGTATTTT.

As for this clonotype: Being one base from a much bigger clone, this may be a read error. The conserved phenylalanine or tryptophan is not found at the CDR3 terminus, so this likely reflects a read error. This chain joins TRBV20-1 and TRBJ2-1; no reliable D call. Trimming took 6 bases from V and 8 from J, leaving 8 bases between them. Germline-derived CDR1 and CDR2 are DFQATT and SNEGSKA (reference sequence). This CDR3 spans 10 amino acids. The CDR3 coding sequence is TGCAGTGCAAGGATCGATGAGCAGTTCCTC. Translated: CSARIDEQFL.

With regard to this clonotype: Just one base apart from a much larger clone, this may be a read error. The CDR3 DNA follows: TGTGTCAGCAGACAAAGGGGGTTAGATACGCAGTATTTT. It codes for CVSRQRGLDTQYF. The genes are TRBV6-1 and TRBJ2-3; D possibly corresponds to TRBD1 (6 bases). Per the germline V gene, CDR1 is MNHNS and CDR2 is SASEGT. This CDR3 region has 13 residues.

This chain uses TRBV7-8 with TRBJ1-2; TRBD1 might be the D (5 bases). The germline CDR1 and CDR2 sequences are SGHVS and FQNEAQ. V was pared by 4 bases and J by 0 bases, with 12 bases between. The CDR3 extends over 15 amino acids. CDR3 DNA: TGTGCCAGCAGCTCAATGACAGACCCTAACTATGGCTACACCTTC. Protein sequence: CASSSMTDPNYGYTF.

There are many counts of this clonotype. The chain links TRBV7-2 to TRBJ2-1; 8 nucleotides agree with TRBD2. V lost 1 base to trimming and J lost 2 bases; unmatched junction nucleotides: 4. This CDR3 is built from 16 residues. Per germline, CDR1 SGHTA and CDR2 FQGNSA. The CDR3 region has the DNA TGTGCCAGCAGCTTAGGTTGGCGGGGGGCCTACAATGAGCAGTTCTTC. Amino acids: CASSLGWRGAYNEQFF.

Regarding this clonotype: With a much larger clone just one base away, this may be a read error. CDR3 in amino acids: CSDRGRGAYNEQFF. CDR3 DNA: TGCAGTGATAGAGGGCGGGGGGCCTACAATGAGCAGTTCTTC. The chain combines TRBV20-1 with TRBJ2-1; 8 bases agree with TRBD2. Germline V CDR1 and CDR2: DFQATT, SNEGSKA (reference sequence). This CDR3 comprises 14 residues.

This clonotype was recorded a few times. The chain employs TRBV10-3 and TRBJ1-2; D is undetermined. CDR1 ENHRY and CDR2 SYGVKD come from the germline V gene. The CDR3 is 17 amino acids. The V end lost 3 bases, the J end lost 0 bases, and 17 bases lay between the germline ends. The CDR3 loop reads CAISDNGPRAANYGYTF. The CDR3 DNA is TGTGCCATCAGTGATAACGGACCTCGAGCAGCTAACTATGGCTACACCTTC.

This clonotype was seen a handful of times. This rearrangement joins TRBV28 to TRBJ2-1; a possible D gene is TRBD2 (6 bases). Trimming took 7 bases from V and 0 from J, leaving 13 bases between them. Germline CDR1 and CDR2: MDHEN and SYDVKM. This CDR3 spans 15 amino acids. The CDR3 sequence is CASKAGRASYNEQFF. The CDR3 DNA follows: TGTGCCAGCAAGGCGGGAAGGGCCTCCTACAATGAGCAGTTCTTC. The full variable domain, with the rest looked up from reference TRBV28 and TRBJ2-1, is DVKVTQSSRYLVKRTGEKVFLECVQDMDHENMFWYRQDPGLGLRLIYFSYDVKMKEKGDIPEGYSVSREKKERFSLILESASTNQTSMYLCASKAGRASYNEQFFGPGTRLTVL.

This sequence joins TRBV27 and TRBJ2-3; maybe TRBD2 (5 bases). CDR1 and CDR2 from the germline V gene are MNHEY and SMNVEV (reference sequence). The CDR3 loop spans 16 amino acids. Trimming pared 5 bases from V and 2 bases from J, leaving 17 bases between. The CDR3 reads CASSRLGLLNTDTQYF. The CDR3 DNA reads TGTGCCAGCAGTCGCTTAGGACTTTTAAACACAGATACGCAGTATTTT.

The gene calls are TRBV28 and TRBJ2-3, with TRBD2 matching over 9 bases. Germline V gene lookup returns CDR1 MDHEN and CDR2 SYDVKM. V was clipped by 2 bases and J by 7 bases; unmatched bases: 10. This CDR3 region has 16 residues. The chain's CDR3 is CASSLPTSGDLHTQYF. CDR3 nucleotides: TGTGCCAGCAGTTTACCGACTAGCGGCGATCTTCATACGCAGTATTTT.

The V call is TRBV7-2, the J call TRBJ2-1; 11 bases match TRBD1. Germline CDR1 reads SGHTA; CDR2 reads FQGNSA. The CDR3 extends over 15 amino acids. With 4 bases clipped from V and 5 bases from J, the junction kept 4 bases outside the gene matches. CDR3 sequence reads: CASSWGQGGHNEQFF. The CDR3 nucleotides are TGTGCCAGCAGCTGGGGACAGGGGGGCCACAATGAGCAGTTCTTC.

A remark on this clonotype: The junction and the germline gene differ at one end; a read error may be behind it. In nucleotides, the CDR3 is TGTGCCAGCAGCGCCGGGACGTCGAACACTGAAGCTCTCTTT. It encodes CASSAGTSNTEALF. The genes are TRBV9 and TRBJ1-1, with D perhaps matching TRBD1 (5 bases). This CDR3 has 14 amino acids. Germline CDR1 and CDR2: SGDLS and YYNGEE.

With regard to this clonotype: An end of the junction differs from the germline gene, which may be a read error. The chain uses TRBV6-2 or TRBV6-3 and TRBJ2-2; weak D call: TRBD2 (5 bases). The CDR3 sequence is 13 residues long. The germline gives CDR1 MNHEY, CDR2 SVGEGT. The CDR3 bases are TGTGCCAGCAGTCCCCTCGGCACCGGGGAGCTGGTTTTT. Residues: CASSPLGTGELVF.

This clonotype was observed a few times. This chain connects TRBV7-9 to TRBJ2-7; D gene unclear. The CDR3 totals 8 residues. Germline values: CDR1 SEHNR, CDR2 FQNEAQ (reference sequence). V lost 11 bases to trimming and J lost 6 bases, with 5 bases between them. CDR3 DNA: TGTGCCGCGTCCGAGCAGTACGTC. Amino acids: CAASEQYV.

There are a few counts of this clonotype. A read error may explain this, as a much larger clone is one base away. This chain uses TRBV24-1 with TRBJ2-5, with D maybe TRBD2 (5 bases). Trimming took 1 base from V and 7 from J, leaving 6 bases between them. The CDR3 sequence is 12 residues long. Germline V gene sequence: CDR1 KGHDR, CDR2 SFDVKD. Here the CDR3 reads CATSDFGGTQYF. Here the CDR3 DNA reads TGTGCCACCAGTGATTTTGGAGGGACCCAGTACTTC.

This clonotype was observed many times. This chain joins TRBV6-6 and TRBJ2-7; D is unclear. Per germline, CDR1 MNHNY and CDR2 SVGAGI (reference sequence). V lost 0 bases, J lost 2 bases, and 8 bases lay in between. The CDR3 runs 14 residues. CDR3 in DNA: TGTGCCAGCAGTTACTCGTACGGACCCTACGAGCAGTACGTC. Translation gives CASSYSYGPYEQYV.